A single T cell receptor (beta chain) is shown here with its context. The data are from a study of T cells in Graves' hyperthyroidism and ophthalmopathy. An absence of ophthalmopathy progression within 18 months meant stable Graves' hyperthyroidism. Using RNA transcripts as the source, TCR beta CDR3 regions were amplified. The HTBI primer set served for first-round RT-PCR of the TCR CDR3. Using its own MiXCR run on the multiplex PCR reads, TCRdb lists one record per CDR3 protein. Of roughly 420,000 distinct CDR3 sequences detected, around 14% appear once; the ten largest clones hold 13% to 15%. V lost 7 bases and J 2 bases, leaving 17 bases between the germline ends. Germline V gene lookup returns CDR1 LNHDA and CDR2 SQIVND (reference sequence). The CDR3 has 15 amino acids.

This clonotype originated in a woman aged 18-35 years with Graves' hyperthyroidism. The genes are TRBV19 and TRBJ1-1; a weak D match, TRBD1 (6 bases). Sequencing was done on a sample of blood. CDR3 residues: CASTRYIGGNTEAFF. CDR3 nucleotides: TGTGCCAGTACCAGGTATATAGGGGGTAACACTGAAGCTTTCTTT.